Reported below is one TCR beta chain. The data originate from a study of technical replicates of blood from several donors. The assay was immunoSEQ multiplex PCR, and TCRdb's table has in-frame clones only and misses some. The table includes 84,000 or so clones, around 97% detected once. From germline, CDR1 is SQVTM and CDR2 ANQGSEA. This CDR3 comprises 15 residues. With V trimmed by 3 bases and J by 4 bases, 9 bases remained unmatched. The chain couples TRBV29-1 to TRBJ2-7; 10 bases are a match to TRBD2. The TCR was taken from a human donor in good health. Material for sequencing was T cells isolated from PBMCs. The CDR3 DNA follows: TGCAGCGTTGAGGGGCTAGCGGGAGTTAGATACGAGCAGTACTTC. Residues: CSVEGLAGVRYEQYF.